The 8 T cell receptor beta chains below come from one sample, sequenced in a study of metastatic and nonmetastatic thyroid tumors. TCRdb re-analyzed the PCR reads using MiXCR. This table holds tens of thousands of clones, approximately 12% found once. Each patient went into thyroid surgery without having received any treatment. What was sequenced was blood. The receptors here all came from a female donor with papillary thyroid cancer or a benign thyroid nodule (not recorded which). Some clones in this sample may be carry-over from other donors' samples.

This clone has ten or more counts. The chain combines TRBV5-4 with TRBJ1-1; 7 positions match TRBD1. J gave up 0 bases and V 4 bases, and 6 bases lay outside the gene matches. The CDR3 runs to 15 residues. The germline CDR1 and CDR2 sequences are SGHNT and YYREEE (reference sequence). CDR3 sequence reads: CASSPPTGMNTEAFF. CDR3 DNA: TGTGCCAGCAGCCCTCCGACAGGGATGAACACTGAAGCTTTCTTT.

The sample holds many counts of this clone. The chain combines TRBV5-6 with TRBJ1-3; weak D call: TRBD1 (5 bases). V was shortened by 4 bases and J by 4 bases, with 9 bases between the two germline ends. The CDR3 has 13 amino acids. Per the germline V gene, CDR1 is SGHDT and CDR2 is YYEEEE. The CDR3 spells CASSQGPGNTIYF. CDR3 in DNA: TGTGCCAGCAGCCAGGGCCCGGGAAACACCATATATTTT.

Ten or more counts support this clone. The gene calls are TRBV6-2 or TRBV6-3 and TRBJ1-2; no definite D call. V lost 2 bases to trimming and J lost 3 bases, with 13 bases between them. The length of the CDR3 is 15 residues. Germline V CDR1 and CDR2: MNHEY, SVGEGT. This CDR3 is CASSYTLRPHYGYTF. The CDR3 DNA reads TGTGCCAGCAGTTACACCCTACGGCCACACTATGGCTACACCTTC.

This clone occurred many times. The V gene is TRBV2, the J gene TRBJ2-7; a possible D gene is TRBD1 (5 bases). Looked up from germline, CDR1 is SNHLY and CDR2 is FYNNEI. CDR3 length: 13 residues. V was cut by 1 base and J by 9 bases, with 13 bases left in between. CDR3 residues: CASSEGEGVRQYF. In DNA, the CDR3 is TGTGCCAGCAGTGAAGGGGAAGGGGTACGGCAGTACTTC.

The table lists this clone with many counts. The rearrangement links TRBV2 to TRBJ1-1, with 7 bases matching TRBD1. Germline V gives CDR1 SNHLY, CDR2 FYNNEI. Trimming cost V 6 bases and J 2 bases; bases outside gene matches: 6. CDR3 length: 14 amino acids. CDR3 loop: CASRVQGGNTEAFF. The DNA of the CDR3 is TGTGCCAGCAGGGTCCAGGGGGGCAACACTGAAGCTTTCTTT.

This clone was counted ten times or more. This sequence joins TRBV20-1 and TRBJ2-7, with D perhaps matching TRBD1 (6 bases). Germline CDR1 is DFQATT and CDR2 is SNEGSKA (reference sequence). This CDR3 contains 14 residues. V was trimmed by 5 bases and J by 1 base, leaving 15 bases between them. In nucleotides, the CDR3 is TGCAGTGCTCCCGACAGGTACTCGTCCTACGAGCAGTACTTC. Encoded protein: CSAPDRYSSYEQYF.

This clone was seen once. The CDR3 does not close with the conserved phenylalanine or tryptophan, likely indicating a read error. The limits of the CDR3 on the DNA are not certain, so only TCRdb's listed CDR3 is given. The chain joins TRBV6-1 to TRBJ2-7; the DNA was not used to check the table's D call, TRBD1. The germline V gene encodes CDR1 MNHNS and CDR2 SASEGT. The CDR3 is 17 amino acids in total, end residues counted. CDR3 residues: CASSELDSLTTYEQYFP.

The chain has TRBV18 and TRBJ2-3, with a tentative D call TRBD1 (5 bases). CDR1 KGHSH and CDR2 LQKENI come from the germline V gene. The ends were cut back, 3 bases at V and 7 bases at J, with 20 bases in the middle. The CDR3 covers 16 residues. In DNA, the CDR3 is TGTGCCAGCTCACCGTTATCCAGGATGAGGACATATACGCAGTATTTT. Amino acid sequence: CASSPLSRMRTYTQYF.